This T cell receptor beta chain was found in a study of blood T cell repertoires in COVID-19. Study-wide context: Acute and convalescent COVID-19 samples came from the United States, Italy and Spain. Sources were T cells, B-cell-depleted T cells, or PBMCs; the material itself was cDNA or gDNA.

Germline CDR1 GTSNPN, CDR2 SVGIG (reference sequence). This CDR3 is built from 15 residues. Trimming removed 1 base at V and 2 bases at J, with 15 bases between. Authors' data handling: Amplified reference gene primers provided the basis for estimating nucleated cell counts. Sequencing used immunoSEQ multiplex PCR; TCRdb keeps in-frame clones, though not all of them. That table gives V, J and clone size, and the DNA gave D and trimming. The data contain about 400,000 clones, approximately 86% of them singletons. The V gene is TRBV30, the J gene TRBJ2-7; weak D call: TRBD1 (5 bases). The sequencing input was peripheral blood. The TCR comes from a human donor in a cohort sampled during active COVID-19. CDR3: CAWSADNDSPYEQYF. As DNA, the CDR3 is TGTGCCTGGAGTGCAGACAATGACAGCCCCTACGAGCAGTACTTC.